The 13 T cell receptor beta chains below come from one sample, sequenced in a study of cytomegalovirus exposure and HLA in healthy donors (dated by TCRdb to about 2017). Library generation was performed with the immunoSEQ multiplex PCR assay. The multiplex PCR relied on a mix of 60 forward primers for TCR Vbeta segments and 13 reverse primers for TCR Jbeta segments. Here the immuneACCESS table is served through TCRdb, limited to in-frame sequences with V and J called. Missing clones are a known gap in these copies; in checked studies unresolved V genes cover under half, and the rest lacks a known reason. The sample table shows approximately 96,000 clones, and over 65% are seen once. The top ten constitute about 1.7% of the sample. Sequencing used PBMCs. Receptor source: a male donor in good health and CMV-seronegative.

The chain joins TRBV7-9 to TRBJ2-1, with TRBD2 matching over 8 bases. The CDR3 sequence is 18 residues long. With V trimmed by 5 bases and J by 0 bases, 12 bases remained unmatched. CDR1 is SEHNR and CDR2 is FQNEAQ in the germline V gene (reference sequence). The CDR3: CASSPGLAAPSSYNEQFF. Written as DNA, the CDR3 is TGTGCCAGCAGCCCAGGACTAGCCGCCCCGAGCTCCTACAATGAGCAGTTCTTC.

V usage is TRBV9 and J usage is TRBJ2-7; D is possibly TRBD2 (5 bases). The germline V gene encodes CDR1 SGDLS and CDR2 YYNGEE. The germline V and J ends were trimmed by 0 bases and 7 bases, with 17 bases remaining between them. The CDR3 runs 15 residues. The chain's CDR3 is CASSVAAELTGEQYF. The CDR3 bases are TGTGCCAGCAGCGTAGCGGCAGAACTTACGGGGGAGCAGTACTTC.

The chain joins TRBV29-1 to TRBJ2-3, with TRBD2 matching 7 bases. V trimming: 8 bases; J trimming: 6 bases; junction bases outside the gene matches: 11. The CDR3 loop spans 13 amino acids. Germline-derived CDR1 and CDR2 are SQVTM and ANQGSEA. Here the CDR3 DNA reads TGCAGCCAACCCGGGACTACAGTGGATACGCAGTATTTT. Translation gives CSQPGTTVDTQYF.

The chain is built from TRBV9 and TRBJ2-3; possibly TRBD2 for D (6 bases). Germline CDR1 and CDR2: SGDLS and YYNGEE. V was shortened by 0 bases and J by 2 bases, with 10 bases between the two germline ends. The CDR3 consists of 15 residues. As DNA, the CDR3 is TGTGCCAGCAGCGTAGGTGGACTATCCACAGATACGCAGTATTTT. This gives the protein CASSVGGLSTDTQYF. Complete variable domain (other parts from reference TRBV9 and TRBJ2-3): DSGVTQTPKHLITATGQRVTLRCSPRSGDLSVYWYQQSLDQGLQFLIQYYNGEERAKGNILERFSAQQFPDLHSELNLSSLELGDSALYFCASSVGGLSTDTQYFGPGTRLTVL.

This clone was counted between two and nine times. The rearrangement uses TRBV27 and TRBJ1-2; no clear D gene. V was clipped by 5 bases and J by 8 bases, with 18 bases between them. The CDR3 extends over 14 amino acids. From germline, CDR1 is MNHEY and CDR2 SMNVEV (reference sequence). The CDR3 sequence: CASSQLFGGRGYTF. DNA of the CDR3: TGTGCCAGCAGTCAACTATTCGGAGGGAGAGGCTACACCTTC.

In its sample, this clone was seen a few times. The rearrangement links TRBV29-1 to TRBJ2-1; D uncertain. V was shortened by 2 bases and J by 4 bases, with 12 bases between the two germline ends. The CDR3 runs to 14 residues. In germline, CDR1 is SQVTM, CDR2 ANQGSEA. Written as DNA, the CDR3 is TGCAGCGTTGAACTTTTCGGGTGGTACAATGAGCAGTTCTTC. Translation gives CSVELFGWYNEQFF.

The genes are TRBV29-1 and TRBJ2-7; the match to TRBD1 covers 7 bases. V trimming: 4 bases; J trimming: 4 bases; junction bases outside the gene matches: 4. The CDR3 length is 12 residues. Germline V gene data show CDR1 as SQVTM and CDR2 as ANQGSEA. The CDR3, as DNA: TGCAGCGTTGGGGACAGTCCGTACGAGCAGTACTTC. This sequence encodes CSVGDSPYEQYF.

V is TRBV4-1 and J is TRBJ1-6; 7 bases fit TRBD1. Germline values: CDR1 MGHRA, CDR2 YSYEKL. The CDR3 is made up of 16 amino acids. V was clipped by 3 bases and J by 12 bases; unmatched bases: 14. In DNA, the CDR3 is TGCGCCAGCAGCCAGGGTCGTGGCCACAGGGGAGAACCCCTCCACTTT. As protein: CASSQGRGHRGEPLHF.

The V and J genes are TRBV7-2 and TRBJ2-3; the match to TRBD2 covers 12 bases. This CDR3 is built from 18 residues. V lost 7 bases to trimming and J lost 4 bases; unmatched junction nucleotides: 15. CDR1 and CDR2 (germline): SGHTA, FQGNSA. CDR3 in amino acids: CASTAHVTSGSGADTQYF. CDR3 DNA: TGTGCCAGCACCGCTCATGTGACTAGCGGGAGCGGGGCAGATACGCAGTATTTT.

The CDR3 region has the DNA TGTGCCAGCAGTTTAGCGTGGCCCTACGAGCAGTACTTC. It codes for CASSLAWPYEQYF. This chain connects TRBV6-1 to TRBJ2-7; D may be TRBD2 (5 bases). V lost 5 bases, J lost 2 bases, and 10 bases lay in between. This CDR3 contains 13 residues. Germline CDR1 and CDR2: MNHNS and SASEGT.

The chain joins TRBV5-1 to TRBJ2-7, with TRBD1 matching 10 bases. The V gene end was trimmed by 1 base and the J gene end by 0 bases; junction bases not matched to a gene: 10. Germline V gives CDR1 SGHRS, CDR2 YFSETQ. The CDR3 loop spans 18 amino acids. The CDR3 spells CASSLTLPDRGSSYEQYF. The CDR3 DNA sequence: TGCGCCAGCAGCTTGACCCTCCCGGACAGGGGGAGCTCCTACGAGCAGTACTTC.

The chain combines TRBV5-1 with TRBJ2-5; possibly TRBD2 for D (7 bases). Germline V gene sequence: CDR1 SGHRS, CDR2 YFSETQ. The CDR3 is 16 amino acids. V dropped 1 base and J dropped 4 bases, with 17 bases sitting between them. CDR3 protein: CASSLLRSGGGETQYF. The DNA for the CDR3 is TGCGCCAGCAGCTTGCTCCGGTCGGGGGGCGGAGAGACCCAGTACTTC.

The chain recombines TRBV4-1 with TRBJ2-3; D unresolved. Trimming left V 1 base short and J 4 bases short, with 6 bases between. This CDR3 is 13 amino acids long. Per germline, CDR1 MGHRA and CDR2 YSYEKL. The CDR3 nucleotides read TGCGCCAGCAGCCAAGTTCTTCCAGATACGCAGTATTTT. Its protein is CASSQVLPDTQYF.